One sample yielded the 32 T cell receptor beta chains listed below, sequenced in a study of cytomegalovirus exposure and HLA in healthy donors. PCR was performed using 60 Vbeta and 13 Jbeta primers. Using immunoSEQ multiplex PCR, the repertoire was profiled, and TCRdb retains in-frame clones only, with some absent. There are 90,000 to 120,000 clones in the sample; about 75% occur only once, and 5.8% lies in the top ten. Sequencing was performed on PBMCs. Receptor source: a man aged 55-75 years in good health and CMV-seropositive.

This chain uses TRBV10-1 with TRBJ1-1; the D is unclear. V lost 0 bases and J lost 9, with 8 bases in between. The CDR3 contains 12 residues. Germline-derived CDR1 and CDR2 are WNHNN and SYGVQD (reference sequence). The CDR3 DNA sequence: TGCGCCAGCAGTGAGTCGAGGGTCAAAGCTTTCTTT. The encoded protein is CASSESRVKAFF.

The rearrangement joins TRBV9 to TRBJ1-6; D is perhaps TRBD1 (5 bases). V lost 3 bases to trimming and J lost 7 bases, with 11 bases between them. This CDR3 comprises 14 residues. CDR1 SGDLS and CDR2 YYNGEE come from the germline V gene. The CDR3 spells CASSEGQLNSPLHF. The DNA for the CDR3 is TGTGCCAGCAGCGAGGGGCAGCTGAATTCACCCCTCCACTTT.

This clone was detected once. The chain links TRBV2 to TRBJ2-1, with a weak D call TRBD2 (5 bases). CDR1 and CDR2 (germline): SNHLY, FYNNEI. The CDR3 is 14 amino acids. V gave up 1 base and J gave up 6 bases, with 10 bases separating them. In DNA, the CDR3 is TGTGCCAGCAGTGAAGGGCGAGCGGCCAATGAGCAGTTCTTC. As protein: CASSEGRAANEQFF.

Here the CDR3 reads CASSSSGLPSNSPLHF. CDR3 nucleotides: TGCGCCAGCAGCTCGTCGGGACTGCCTTCTAATTCACCCCTCCACTTT. This chain links TRBV5-1 with TRBJ1-6; D might be TRBD1 (5 bases). Trimming pared 3 bases from V and 6 bases from J, leaving 16 bases between. Germline CDR1 reads SGHRS; CDR2 reads YFSETQ. The CDR3 spans 16 residues. Variable domain in full (rest from reference TRBV5-1 and TRBJ1-6): KAGVTQTPRYLIKTRGQQVTLSCSPISGHRSVSWYQQTPGQGLQFLFEYFSETQRNKGNFPGRFSGRQFSNSRSEMNVSTLELGDSALYLCASSSSGLPSNSPLHFGNGTRLTVT.

This clone was observed once. The V and J genes are TRBV7-9 and TRBJ2-1; D call uncertain. There are 11 residues in the CDR3. Germline CDR1 is SEHNR and CDR2 is FQNEAQ (reference sequence). V lost 7 bases and J lost 12, with 13 bases in between. The CDR3 sequence is CASTSFRSQFF. The CDR3, as DNA: TGTGCCAGCACCTCGTTCCGGTCGCAGTTCTTC.

The chain employs TRBV11-1 and TRBJ2-7; 7 bases map to TRBD1. From germline, CDR1 is SGHAT and CDR2 FQDESV (reference sequence). The V segment lost 3 bases and the J segment 0 bases; nucleotides outside the gene matches: 5. The CDR3 is 15 amino acids. The CDR3: CASSFETGVSYEQYF. The CDR3 nucleotides are TGTGCCAGCAGCTTTGAAACAGGGGTCTCCTACGAGCAGTACTTC.

This clone came up once. The chain has TRBV10-2 and TRBJ2-7; TRBD2 matches 8 bases. Losses at the gene ends were 10 bases for V and 9 bases for J; bases not matched to a gene: 17. The CDR3 totals 14 residues. CDR1 WSHSY and CDR2 SAAADI come from the germline V gene. CDR3 region: CATHKTRGGSVQYF. The CDR3 DNA sequence: TGCGCCACCCACAAGACCCGGGGGGGCAGTGTGCAGTACTTC.

The chain couples TRBV18 to TRBJ1-1; D is uncertain. V lost 3 bases and J lost 0, with 8 bases in between. The CDR3 is 14 amino acids. CDR1 and CDR2 from the germline V gene are KGHSH and LQKENI. CDR3 loop: CASSPQVMNTEAFF. The CDR3 DNA reads TGTGCCAGCTCACCCCAGGTAATGAACACTGAAGCTTTCTTT.

The chain uses TRBV5-1 and TRBJ2-2; TRBD1 agrees at 7 bases. Germline lookup yields CDR1 SGHRS and CDR2 YFSETQ. The V and J ends lost 3 bases and 4 bases, in that order; junction bases with no gene match: 21. This CDR3 has 20 amino acids. Written as DNA, the CDR3 is TGCGCCAGCAGCTGGAAAAGGAGACAGGGCAGTTCGGGCGCCACCGGGGAGCTGTTTTTT. Translating it yields CASSWKRRQGSSGATGELFF.

The chain uses TRBV9 and TRBJ2-1, with D perhaps matching TRBD2 (5 bases). V was trimmed by 3 bases and J by 0 bases, leaving 13 bases between them. This CDR3 has 16 amino acids. The germline CDR1 and CDR2 sequences are SGDLS and YYNGEE. The CDR3 is CASSAREGSSYNEQFF. As DNA, the CDR3 is TGTGCCAGCAGCGCCCGGGAAGGGAGCTCCTACAATGAGCAGTTCTTC.

This clone has just a few counts. V usage is TRBV11-2 and J usage is TRBJ1-1; 8 bases are a match to TRBD1. Losses at the gene ends were 5 bases for V and 3 bases for J; bases not matched to a gene: 8. In germline, CDR1 is SGHAT, CDR2 FQNNGV. This CDR3 spans 15 amino acids. The CDR3 sequence: CASSRWTGRDTEAFF. CDR3 nucleotide sequence: TGTGCCAGCAGCAGATGGACAGGGAGGGACACTGAAGCTTTCTTT.

This chain joins TRBV4-3 and TRBJ1-2; weak D call: TRBD1 (6 bases). The CDR3 spans 16 residues. V gave up 4 bases and J gave up 4 bases, with 19 bases separating them. Germline CDR1 is LGHNA and CDR2 is YSLEER. In DNA, the CDR3 is TGCGCCAGCAGCCGAGGGGGACGGGACAATTCCTATGGCTACACCTTC. This encodes CASSRGGRDNSYGYTF.

V is TRBV6-1 and J is TRBJ2-7; the match to TRBD2 covers 11 bases. CDR1 is MNHNS, CDR2 SASEGT, per germline. V lost 3 bases, J lost 5 bases, and 6 bases stayed unmatched. The CDR3 is 15 residues long. CDR3 sequence (DNA): TGTGCCAGCAGTGACTCCCTAGCGGGGGGCCACGAGCAGTACTTC. This codes for CASSDSLAGGHEQYF.

The chain has TRBV7-8 and TRBJ1-1; the D is unclear. The CDR3 is 14 residues long. V lost 1 base, J lost 4 bases, and 10 bases lay in between. Germline loops: CDR1 SGHVS, CDR2 FQNEAQ. This CDR3 is CASSLVGVSTEAFF. CDR3 sequence (DNA): TGTGCCAGCAGCTTAGTCGGGGTAAGCACTGAAGCTTTCTTT.

In this sample, this clone turned up once. The rearrangement links TRBV15 to TRBJ1-1, with D unresolved. The CDR3 covers 18 residues. Trimming left V 0 bases short and J 2 bases short, with 19 bases between. Germline V gives CDR1 LNHNV, CDR2 YYDKDF (reference sequence). The CDR3 protein is CATSRDNRTGIINTEAFF. For the CDR3, the DNA is TGTGCCACCAGCAGAGATAACCGAACGGGAATTATTAACACTGAAGCTTTCTTT.

The chain employs TRBV7-8 and TRBJ1-6; 9 nucleotides line up with TRBD1. This CDR3 is built from 15 residues. J gave up 14 bases and V 5 bases, and 13 bases lay outside the gene matches. Germline V gene data show CDR1 as SGHVS and CDR2 as FQNEAQ. The CDR3 sequence: CASSLEGTGSTSLHF. The CDR3 nucleotides read TGTGCCAGCAGCCTCGAGGGGACAGGGTCAACCTCCCTCCACTTT.

The chain recombines TRBV25-1 with TRBJ2-2, with 7 bases fitting TRBD1. The J segment lost 8 bases and the V segment lost 5 bases, leaving 11 bases of the junction unmatched. The CDR3 has 15 residues. Germline CDR1 and CDR2: MGHDK and SYGVNS. This CDR3 is CASSQGTAWTGELFF. The CDR3 DNA is TGTGCCAGCAGTCAGGGGACAGCATGGACGGGGGAGCTGTTTTTT.

A single count supports this clone. This chain links TRBV19 with TRBJ2-3; 12 positions agree with TRBD2. V dropped 5 bases and J dropped 4; count of bases not matched to a gene: 7. The CDR3 spans 16 residues. CDR1 LNHDA and CDR2 SQIVND come from the germline V gene (reference sequence). The CDR3 here is CASSHPSGGAPDTQYF. The CDR3 nucleotides are TGTGCCAGTAGTCACCCTAGCGGGGGGGCTCCAGATACGCAGTATTTT.

The chain joins TRBV10-2 to TRBJ2-2; 7 bases are shared with TRBD2. CDR1 is WSHSY and CDR2 is SAAADI in the germline V gene. This CDR3 region has 14 residues. V lost 3 bases, J lost 6 bases, and 4 bases stayed unmatched. This chain's CDR3 is CASSDPTSAGELFF. The CDR3 bases are TGCGCCAGCAGTGATCCCACTAGCGCCGGGGAGCTGTTTTTT.

The chain uses TRBV7-9 and TRBJ1-4; 9 nucleotides match TRBD1. The CDR3 spans 14 residues. The ends lost 5 bases at V and 7 bases at J; junction bases unmatched: 5. The germline gives CDR1 SEHNR, CDR2 FQNEAQ (reference sequence). In DNA, the CDR3 is TGTGCCAGCAGCCGGGACAGGGTAGGTGAAAAACTGTTTTTT. Protein: CASSRDRVGEKLFF. Complete variable domain (other parts from reference TRBV7-9 and TRBJ1-4): DTGVSQNPRHKITKRGQNVTFRCDPISEHNRLYWYRQTLGQGPEFLTYFQNEAQLEKSRLLSDRFSAERPKGSFSTLEIQRTEQGDSAMYLCASSRDRVGEKLFFGSGTQLSVL.

V and J are TRBV6-5 and TRBJ1-4; TRBD1 aligns across 9 bases. This CDR3 comprises 15 residues. After removal of 4 bases from V and 8 bases from J, the junction contained 8 bases not matched to a gene. The germline CDR1 and CDR2 sequences are MNHEY and SVGAGI. The CDR3 protein is CASSSQGARREKLFF. The CDR3, as DNA: TGTGCCAGCAGTTCACAGGGGGCGCGGAGGGAAAAACTGTTTTTT.

The chain joins TRBV5-5 to TRBJ2-3, with a possible D match to TRBD2 (6 bases). V lost 1 base to trimming and J lost 6 bases, with 12 bases between them. The CDR3 sequence is 14 residues long. Germline CDR1 is SGHKS and CDR2 is YYEKEE (reference sequence). As DNA, the CDR3 is TGTGCCAGCAGCTTGCGTGGTGGGGGGGATACGCAGTATTTT. The encoded protein is CASSLRGGGDTQYF.

The chain employs TRBV19 and TRBJ1-4; TRBD1 might be the D (6 bases). V was clipped by 5 bases and J by 1 base, with 11 bases between them. CDR1 is LNHDA, CDR2 SQIVND, per germline (reference sequence). The CDR3 contains 15 residues. In DNA, the CDR3 is TGTGCCAGTAGTTCCTACAGGGAAACTAATGAAAAACTGTTTTTT. Its translation is CASSSYRETNEKLFF.

The chain combines TRBV6-1 with TRBJ1-3, with 8 bases fitting TRBD1. The CDR3 loop spans 14 amino acids. CDR1 is MNHNS, CDR2 SASEGT, per germline. J lost 3 bases, V lost 7 bases, and 5 bases had no gene match. CDR3 sequence reads: CASIQGAGGNTIYF. CDR3 sequence (DNA): TGTGCCAGCATCCAGGGGGCAGGTGGAAACACCATATATTTT.

The rearrangement links TRBV5-5 to TRBJ1-3, with D possibly matching TRBD1 (6 bases). The V end was cut by 4 bases, the J end by 6 bases, with 17 bases between. CDR3 length: 15 residues. CDR1 is SGHKS and CDR2 is YYEKEE in the germline V gene (reference sequence). The CDR3, as DNA: TGTGCCAGCAGCCTAACCCTCGGACAGTTAAACACCATATATTTT. Protein sequence: CASSLTLGQLNTIYF.

This chain connects TRBV11-2 to TRBJ2-7, with a weak D call TRBD1 (6 bases). This CDR3 has 13 amino acids. Germline CDR1 SGHAT, CDR2 FQNNGV. Trimming removed 4 bases at V and 2 bases at J, with 9 bases between. The CDR3 sequence: CASSWGQAYEQYF. In DNA form, the CDR3 reads TGTGCCAGCAGCTGGGGGCAGGCCTACGAGCAGTACTTC.

In DNA, the CDR3 is TGTGCCAGCAGCTTAGATCGGGGGATCGCCTACGAGCAGTACTTC. Its translation is CASSLDRGIAYEQYF. The rearrangement uses TRBV11-3 and TRBJ2-7, with a weak D call TRBD2 (6 bases). Looked up from germline, CDR1 is SGHNT and CDR2 is YENEEA. Trimming removed 0 bases from V and 2 bases from J, with 11 bases in between. CDR3 size: 15 residues.

As DNA, the CDR3 is TGTGCCAGTAGTACAGGCCTTCAGGGACTTAATGAAAAACTGTTTTTT. Its protein product is CASSTGLQGLNEKLFF. The chain links TRBV19 to TRBJ1-4; perhaps TRBD1 as D (5 bases). CDR3 length equals 16 residues. Looked up from germline, CDR1 is LNHDA and CDR2 is SQIVND (reference sequence). The V end was cut by 4 bases, the J end by 4 bases, with 16 bases between.

The chain carries TRBV2 and TRBJ2-1; TRBD1 matches at 8 bases. With V trimmed by 11 bases and J by 2 bases, 5 bases remained unmatched. CDR1 is SNHLY and CDR2 is FYNNEI in the germline V gene. The CDR3 contains 13 residues. The CDR3: CASWTGTYNEQFF. The CDR3 DNA follows: TGTGCCTCATGGACAGGGACCTACAATGAGCAGTTCTTC.

CDR3 nucleotides: TGTGCCTGGAGTGTACTACGGGGCGCGGGGGGCTACACCTTC. Protein: CAWSVLRGAGGYTF. J is TRBJ1-2 and V is TRBV30; tentative D call: TRBD1 (5 bases). The V end lost 0 bases, the J end lost 8 bases, and 16 bases lay between the germline ends. This CDR3 comprises 14 residues. The V gene's germline CDR1 is GTSNPN and CDR2 SVGIG (reference sequence).

This clone came up a few times. This chain uses TRBV7-2 with TRBJ2-7, with 8 bases identical to TRBD1. V was clipped by 5 bases and J by 6 bases; unmatched bases: 6. This CDR3 region has 13 residues. CDR1 and CDR2 (germline): SGHTA, FQGNSA. CDR3 coding DNA: TGTGCCAGCAGCCCCTCAGACAGGGGCGAGCAGTACTTC. This sequence encodes CASSPSDRGEQYF.

This rearrangement joins TRBV6-1 to TRBJ1-1; D remains ambiguous. This CDR3 comprises 12 residues. Trimming pared 5 bases from V and 8 bases from J, leaving 12 bases between. The germline gives CDR1 MNHNS, CDR2 SASEGT. The CDR3 loop is CASSRRASEAFF. The CDR3, as DNA: TGTGCCAGCAGTAGGAGGGCGTCAGAAGCTTTCTTT.